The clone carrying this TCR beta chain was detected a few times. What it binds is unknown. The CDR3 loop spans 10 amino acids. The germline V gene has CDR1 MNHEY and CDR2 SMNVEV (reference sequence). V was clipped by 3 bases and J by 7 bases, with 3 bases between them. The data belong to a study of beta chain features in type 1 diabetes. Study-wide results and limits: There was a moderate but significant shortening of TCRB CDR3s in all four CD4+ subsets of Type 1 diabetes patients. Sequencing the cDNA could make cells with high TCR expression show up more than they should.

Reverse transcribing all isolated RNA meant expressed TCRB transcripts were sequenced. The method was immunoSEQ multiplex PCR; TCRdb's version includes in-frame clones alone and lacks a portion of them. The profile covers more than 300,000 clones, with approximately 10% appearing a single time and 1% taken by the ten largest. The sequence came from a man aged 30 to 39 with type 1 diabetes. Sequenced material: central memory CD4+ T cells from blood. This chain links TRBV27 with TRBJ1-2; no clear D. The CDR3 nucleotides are TGTGCCAGCAGTTTCGGTGGCTACACCTTC. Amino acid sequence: CASSFGGYTF.